One sample yielded the 23 T cell receptor beta chains listed below, sequenced in a study of cytomegalovirus exposure and HLA in healthy donors. The PCR had 60 Vbeta and 13 Jbeta primers. TCRdb's copy holds only in-frame clones and misses some; the assay was immunoSEQ multiplex PCR. Among approximately 260,000 clones listed, roughly 91% were seen once. Sequencing input: PBMCs. The receptors shown here come from a girl aged 2-10 years in good health and CMV-seronegative.

The chain combines TRBV28 with TRBJ2-7; no clear D. V lost 6 bases and J lost 3, with 21 bases in between. The germline CDR1 and CDR2 sequences are MDHEN and SYDVKM. The CDR3 is made up of 16 amino acids. CDR3 in amino acids: CASSLSLGPGLYEQYF. As DNA, the CDR3 is TGTGCCAGCAGCCTCTCGTTAGGTCCAGGCCTCTACGAGCAGTACTTC.

This clone was recorded only once. The rearrangement links TRBV27 to TRBJ1-6; no firm D call. The V end lost 1 base, the J end lost 0 bases, and 22 bases lay between the germline ends. The CDR3 loop spans 21 amino acids. The germline CDR1 and CDR2 sequences are MNHEY and SMNVEV (reference sequence). CDR3 sequence reads: CASSLYSPLGGLSSYNSPLHF. CDR3 nucleotides: TGTGCCAGCAGTTTATACTCCCCCCTAGGAGGACTGAGCTCCTATAATTCACCCCTCCACTTT.

The rearrangement joins TRBV2 to TRBJ2-3, with 7 bases that match TRBD1. J gave up 0 bases and V 8 bases, and 2 bases lay outside the gene matches. The CDR3 covers 13 residues. Germline values: CDR1 SNHLY, CDR2 FYNNEI. In DNA, the CDR3 is TGTGCCAGCCCGGACAGGAGCACAGATACGCAGTATTTT. As protein: CASPDRSTDTQYF. Supplemented by reference TRBV2 and TRBJ2-3, the full variable domain reads EPEVTQTPSHQVTQMGQEVILRCVPISNHLYFYWYRQILGQKVEFLVSFYNNEISEKSEIFDDQFSVERPDGSNFTLKIRSTKLEDSAMYFCASPDRSTDTQYFGPGTRLTVL.

The V call is TRBV27, the J call TRBJ2-1, with D tentatively TRBD2 (5 bases). Germline V gives CDR1 MNHEY, CDR2 SMNVEV (reference sequence). V lost 5 bases to trimming and J lost 6 bases, with 8 bases between them. The CDR3 is made up of 12 amino acids. Here the CDR3 DNA reads TGTGCCAGCAGTAGAGGGCCCAATGAGCAGTTCTTC. Its translation is CASSRGPNEQFF.

The chain uses TRBV18 and TRBJ1-4; 7 bases align to TRBD1. This CDR3 comprises 15 residues. Germline CDR1 reads KGHSH; CDR2 reads LQKENI. V trimming: 0 bases; J trimming: 8 bases; junction bases outside the gene matches: 6. The CDR3 coding sequence is TGTGCCAGCTCACCACCGAGACAGGGATGGGAAAAACTGTTTTTT. It specifies CASSPPRQGWEKLFF.

This clone came up a few times. Here the CDR3 reads CASTYRAPRGYTF. The CDR3 region has the DNA TGTGCCAGCACCTACAGGGCTCCTCGAGGCTACACCTTC. V is TRBV6-1 and J is TRBJ1-2; D possibly corresponds to TRBD1 (6 bases). CDR1 and CDR2 (germline): MNHNS, SASEGT. V lost 7 bases, J lost 8 bases, and 17 bases lay in between. This CDR3 spans 13 amino acids.

The rearrangement joins TRBV9 to TRBJ1-4; no reliable D call. The germline V gene encodes CDR1 SGDLS and CDR2 YYNGEE. V was pared by 0 bases and J by 2 bases, with 14 bases between. There are 17 residues in the CDR3. In nucleotides, the CDR3 is TGTGCCAGCAGCGTAGGGACCGCGGGAATCACTAATGAAAAACTGTTTTTT. This sequence encodes CASSVGTAGITNEKLFF.

This sequence joins TRBV2 and TRBJ1-1; D is perhaps TRBD1 (6 bases). Germline assignment: CDR1 SNHLY and CDR2 FYNNEI. Trimming left V 8 bases short and J 1 base short, with 11 bases between. The CDR3 runs to 13 residues. CDR3 loop: CASSSRGNTEAFF. As DNA, the CDR3 is TGTGCCAGCTCATCCAGGGGGAACACTGAAGCTTTCTTT.

V and J are TRBV10-1 and TRBJ2-1; 11 nucleotides match TRBD2. Germline-derived CDR1 and CDR2 are WNHNN and SYGVQD (reference sequence). V dropped 0 bases and J dropped 10; count of bases not matched to a gene: 8. The CDR3 sequence is 16 residues long. The CDR3 DNA is TGCGCCAGCAGTGAGTCGGAACTAGCGGGAGCCCGGGAGCAGTTCTTC. Translated: CASSESELAGAREQFF.

The chain employs TRBV6-5 and TRBJ2-6; D is uncertain. The CDR3 consists of 15 residues. V was cut by 5 bases and J by 0 bases, with 8 bases left in between. CDR1 is MNHEY, CDR2 SVGAGI, per germline. The CDR3, as DNA: TGTGCCAGCAGTCCACAGCCCTCTGGGGCCAACGTCCTGACTTTC. Translation gives CASSPQPSGANVLTF.

This chain connects TRBV28 to TRBJ1-6; D is unresolved. Trimming took off 5 bases at V and 11 bases at J, with 10 bases between the two ends. Looked up from germline, CDR1 is MDHEN and CDR2 is SYDVKM. The CDR3 runs to 12 residues. The CDR3 coding sequence is TGTGCCAGCAGTCCTCATAGAGCACCCCTCCACTTT. Protein sequence: CASSPHRAPLHF.

In its sample, this clone was seen once. This sequence joins TRBV18 and TRBJ2-5; no clear D gene. Trimming stripped 2 bases from V and 1 base from J, with 5 bases between. The CDR3 loop spans 13 amino acids. Per germline, CDR1 KGHSH and CDR2 LQKENI. The CDR3 DNA reads TGTGCCAGCTCACCATCCAGCCAAGAGACCCAGTACTTC. Translation gives CASSPSSQETQYF.

This chain connects TRBV5-4 to TRBJ2-1; 14 bases match TRBD2. The V gene's germline CDR1 is SGHNT and CDR2 YYREEE (reference sequence). This CDR3 contains 17 residues. The V segment lost 3 bases and the J segment 1 base; nucleotides outside the gene matches: 3. The CDR3 protein is CASSWGLAGASYNEQFF. The CDR3 nucleotides are TGTGCCAGCAGCTGGGGACTAGCGGGGGCATCCTACAATGAGCAGTTCTTC.

The CDR3 sequence: CASSEYPGDYGYTF. The CDR3 DNA sequence: TGTGCCAGCAGTGAATACCCCGGGGACTATGGCTACACCTTC. This rearrangement joins TRBV6-1 to TRBJ1-2; D is ambiguous. This CDR3 is 14 amino acids long. V shed 2 bases and J shed 3 bases, with 10 bases lying between them. Germline lookup yields CDR1 MNHNS and CDR2 SASEGT.

The J gene is TRBJ2-3, the V gene TRBV28; 9 bases match TRBD2. The CDR3 consists of 16 residues. V lost 5 bases, J lost 0 bases, and 6 bases stayed unmatched. Germline V gives CDR1 MDHEN, CDR2 SYDVKM. The CDR3 DNA follows: TGTGCCAGCAGTGCGACTAGCGGCACTAGCACAGATACGCAGTATTTT. Protein product: CASSATSGTSTDTQYF.

The chain carries TRBV7-2 and TRBJ2-7; 7 bases map to TRBD2. CDR1 SGHTA and CDR2 FQGNSA come from the germline V gene. The length of the CDR3 is 15 residues. The ends lost 1 base at V and 0 bases at J; junction bases unmatched: 3. The CDR3 region is CASSLGGSPSYEQYF. The CDR3 DNA is TGTGCCAGCAGCTTAGGCGGGAGCCCCTCCTACGAGCAGTACTTC.

The chain uses TRBV9 and TRBJ2-3, with a weak D call TRBD2 (5 bases). The CDR3 totals 13 residues. Germline CDR1 is SGDLS and CDR2 is YYNGEE. The V end was cut by 2 bases, the J end by 6 bases, with 10 bases between. The CDR3 loop is CASSVRTSDTQYF. The DNA for the CDR3 is TGTGCCAGCAGCGTTCGGACTTCGGATACGCAGTATTTT.

V usage is TRBV11-2 and J usage is TRBJ1-2; no firm D call. In germline, CDR1 is SGHAT, CDR2 FQNNGV. This CDR3 is 13 amino acids long. The V end lost 3 bases, the J end lost 2 bases, and 7 bases lay between the germline ends. The CDR3 region has the DNA TGTGCCAGCAGCTTTTGGGAGAACTATGGCTACACCTTC. Translating it yields CASSFWENYGYTF.

The V gene is TRBV7-9, the J gene TRBJ2-2; tentative D call: TRBD2 (5 bases). The CDR3 spans 16 residues. Germline CDR1 SEHNR, CDR2 FQNEAQ (reference sequence). Trimming removed 1 base at V and 4 bases at J, with 13 bases between. The CDR3 protein is CASSLGVPGFTGELFF. The CDR3 DNA is TGTGCCAGCAGCTTAGGTGTCCCGGGATTCACCGGGGAGCTGTTTTTT.

The V gene is TRBV7-6, the J gene TRBJ2-3; D is ambiguous. With 5 bases removed from V and 2 bases from J, the gap between germline ends came to 14 bases. Germline V gene lookup returns CDR1 SGHVS and CDR2 FNYEAQ. This CDR3 spans 15 amino acids. For the CDR3, the DNA is TGTGCCAGCAGCGCCGCGGTAGCACCCACAGATACGCAGTATTTT. It yields the protein CASSAAVAPTDTQYF.

V is TRBV27 and J is TRBJ2-3; TRBD2 aligns across 7 bases. CDR3 size: 15 residues. Trimming at V came to 0 bases and at J to 1 base, leaving 1 base not matched to a gene. Germline-derived CDR1 and CDR2 are MNHEY and SMNVEV (reference sequence). The CDR3 DNA reads as TGTGCCAGCAGTTTATCCCGGGGGGGCACAGATACGCAGTATTTT. Encoded protein: CASSLSRGGTDTQYF.

The V call is TRBV15, the J call TRBJ2-5; 8 nucleotides match TRBD2. Germline assignment: CDR1 LNHNV and CDR2 YYDKDF (reference sequence). This CDR3 region has 17 residues. The V and J ends lost 5 bases and 2 bases, in that order; junction bases with no gene match: 13. CDR3 bases: TGTGCCACCAGCGGGGGGCTGGCGGGAGGTTATCAAGAGACCCAGTACTTC. This gives the protein CATSGGLAGGYQETQYF.

The chain couples TRBV4-2 to TRBJ1-3; 7 bases are a match to TRBD1. The CDR3 is 14 amino acids. Germline lookup yields CDR1 LGHNA and CDR2 YNFKEQ. J gave up 0 bases and V 6 bases, and 2 bases lay outside the gene matches. Here the CDR3 DNA reads TGTGCCAGCAGACAGGGGCCCTCTGGAAACACCATATATTTT. This gives the protein CASRQGPSGNTIYF.